This T cell receptor (beta chain) stems from a study of low-dose radiotherapy and immunotherapy resistance in tumors. Across the study: Doses of 0.5 Gy per fraction every 2 weeks, totaling 6.5 Gy, went to Cohort 1.

Time point noted: after trial treatment. The treatment: LDRT plus nivolumab, ipilimumab, low-dose cyclophosphamide and aspirin (RACIN trial). Patients with advanced, tumor-infiltrating lymphocyte-negative solid tumors were eligible. TRAV- and TRBV-specific primers primed first-strand cDNA, covering alpha and beta chains. A constant-region primer paired with the V-primer adapter amplified TCRs over about 20 PCR cycles. TCRdb reprocessed the reads via MiXCR and lists one record per CDR3 protein. The sample holds 65,000 to 95,000 distinct CDR3 sequences, less than 20% seen once. This clonotype was observed many times. The CDR3 spans 14 residues. V lost 6 bases, J lost 8 bases, and 3 bases stayed unmatched. The V gene's germline CDR1 is LNHDA and CDR2 SQIVND (reference sequence).

The clonotype was recovered from a male donor with prostate cancer. The starting material was PBMCs, obtained after low-dose radiotherapy plus immunotherapy. V and J are TRBV19 and TRBJ1-6; 11 bases match TRBD1. CDR3 nucleotide sequence: TGTGCCAGTAGCGTGGACAGGGGGCATTCACCCCTCCACTTT. It translates to CASSVDRGHSPLHF.